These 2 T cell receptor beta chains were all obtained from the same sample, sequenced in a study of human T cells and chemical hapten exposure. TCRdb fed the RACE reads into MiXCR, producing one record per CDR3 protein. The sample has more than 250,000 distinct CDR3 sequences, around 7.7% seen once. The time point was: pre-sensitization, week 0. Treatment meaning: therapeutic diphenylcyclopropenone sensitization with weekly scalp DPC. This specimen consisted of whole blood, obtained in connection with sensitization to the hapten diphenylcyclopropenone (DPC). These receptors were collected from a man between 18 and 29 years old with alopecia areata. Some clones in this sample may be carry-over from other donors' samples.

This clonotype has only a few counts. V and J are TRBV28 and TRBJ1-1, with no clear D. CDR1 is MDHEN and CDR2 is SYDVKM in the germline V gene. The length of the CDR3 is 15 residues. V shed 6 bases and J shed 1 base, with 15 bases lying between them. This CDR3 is CASSSSGRGNTEAFF. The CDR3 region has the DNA TGTGCCAGCAGCAGCTCCGGACGGGGGAACACTGAAGCTTTCTTT.

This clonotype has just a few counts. The CDR3 region is CASSLRYWAGSPSYEQYF. The CDR3 DNA sequence: TGTGCCAGCAGCTTAAGGTATTGGGCTGGGTCCCCCTCCTACGAGCAGTACTTC. The chain is built from TRBV5-5 and TRBJ2-7; D is undetermined. The CDR3 is 18 amino acids. With 2 bases removed from V and 0 bases from J, the gap between germline ends came to 21 bases. CDR1 and CDR2 (germline): SGHKS, YYEKEE (reference sequence).